This T cell receptor beta chain was recovered during a study of immune cell composition in non-small cell lung cancer. This CDR3 has 17 amino acids. The germline V gene encodes CDR1 SGHTA and CDR2 FQGNSA. With 5 bases clipped from V and 5 bases from J, the junction kept 15 bases outside the gene matches. Normal lung sampling was at least 3 cm from the tumour, as distant as possible. Some clones are missing from TCRdb's copy, which holds only in-frame ones; the method was immunoSEQ multiplex PCR. The sample includes about 16,000 clones, more than 60% seen only once; the top ten take about 10%. The same sample was also studied in work on CD4 T cells in lung cancer.

The specimen was non-adjacent lung tissue. The chain couples TRBV7-2 to TRBJ2-5; 9 bases fit TRBD2. This TCR was recovered from a human donor with non-small cell lung cancer. For the CDR3, the DNA is TGTGCCAGCAGCCAAGAGCGGAGCGGGGGGCCGACTGAGACCCAGTACTTC. It is translated as CASSQERSGGPTETQYF.